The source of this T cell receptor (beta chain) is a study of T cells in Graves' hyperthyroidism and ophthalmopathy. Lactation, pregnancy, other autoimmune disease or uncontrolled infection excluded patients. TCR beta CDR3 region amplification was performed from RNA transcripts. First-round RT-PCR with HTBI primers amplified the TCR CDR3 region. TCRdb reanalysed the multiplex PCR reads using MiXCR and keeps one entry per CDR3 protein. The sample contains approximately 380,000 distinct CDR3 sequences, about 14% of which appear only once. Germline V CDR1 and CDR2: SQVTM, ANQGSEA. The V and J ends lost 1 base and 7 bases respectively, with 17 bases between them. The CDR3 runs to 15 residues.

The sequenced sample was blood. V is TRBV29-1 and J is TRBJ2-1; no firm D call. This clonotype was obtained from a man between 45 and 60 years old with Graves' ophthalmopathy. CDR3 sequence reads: CSVEGVGNFANEQFF. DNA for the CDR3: TGCAGCGTTGAAGGGGTGGGGAATTTTGCTAATGAGCAGTTCTTC.